This TCR beta chain was sequenced during a study of control samples from healthy donors and cancer patients. The junction had 7 bases not matched to a gene; V was cut back by 3 bases and J by 3 bases. Germline assignment: CDR1 MNHEY and CDR2 SVGAGI. The CDR3 has 15 residues. Libraries were prepared by immunoSEQ multiplex PCR; TCRdb keeps only in-frame clonotypes and omits some of them. Of fewer than 85,000 clones listed, roughly 93% are singletons. The sample taken for sequencing was blood. The receptor was isolated from a woman in her 30s in good health. This sequence joins TRBV6-5 and TRBJ2-7; 8 nucleotides align to TRBD1. Here the CDR3 reads CASSYADRAGYEQYF. In DNA form, the CDR3 reads TGTGCCAGCAGTTATGCGGACAGGGCGGGCTACGAGCAGTACTTC.